Listed below are T cell receptor beta chains from one sample, sequenced in a study of control samples from healthy donors and cancer patients. This table comes from immunoSEQ multiplex PCR, and its TCRdb copy is limited to in-frame clones, with some not included. The sample records tens of thousands of clones, approximately 90% being singletons. The sequencing input was blood. The origin of the receptors is a woman between 18 and 30 years old in good health. Both conserved end residues are part of each CDR3. Fields, in order: CDR3 protein, CDR3 DNA, V gene, J gene, D gene, clone size. D genes are given only for firm matches. Rows may omit the clone size; those that give it use once, few, many or a size class.

CDR3 protein: CASSPPLGATGELFF; CDR3 DNA: TGTGCCAGCAGCCCCCCTCTCGGCGCCACCGGGGAGCTGTTTTTT; V gene: TRBV5-8; J gene: TRBJ2-2; D gene: NA; clone size: NA
CDR3 protein: CASRRGNEQYF; CDR3 DNA: TGTGCCAGCAGACGAGGGAACGAGCAGTACTTC; V gene: TRBV27; J gene: TRBJ2-7; D gene: NA; clone size: NA
CDR3 protein: CASSFGIFRAFF; CDR3 DNA: TGTGCCAGCAGCTTTGGGATCTTTCGGGCTTTCTTT; V gene: TRBV12-1; J gene: TRBJ1-1; D gene: NA; clone size: NA
CDR3 protein: CASGLGVGGYEQYF; CDR3 DNA: TGTGCTAGTGGTTTAGGGGTAGGGGGCTACGAGCAGTACTTC; V gene: TRBV12-5; J gene: TRBJ2-7; D gene: NA; clone size: NA
CDR3 protein: CASSLDARSGGLETQYF; CDR3 DNA: TGTGCCAGCAGCTTAGACGCCCGAAGCGGGGGGTTGGAGACCCAGTACTTC; V gene: TRBV7-9; J gene: TRBJ2-5; D gene: TRBD2; clone size: NA
CDR3 protein: CASSGRGLSLGNTIYF; CDR3 DNA: TGCGCCAGCAGTGGGCGGGGGCTCTCTCTCGGAAACACCATATATTTT; V gene: TRBV10-1; J gene: TRBJ1-3; D gene: NA; clone size: NA
CDR3 protein: CASSLEGGTEAFF; CDR3 DNA: TGTGCCAGCAGCTTGGAGGGAGGTACTGAAGCTTTCTTT; V gene: TRBV11-3; J gene: TRBJ1-1; D gene: NA; clone size: NA
CDR3 protein: CASSLGQGPTEAFF; CDR3 DNA: TGTGCCAGCAGCTTGGGGCAGGGCCCCACTGAAGCTTTCTTT; V gene: TRBV5-4; J gene: TRBJ1-1; D gene: NA; clone size: NA
CDR3 protein: CASSLRQGSNYGYTF; CDR3 DNA: TGTGCCAGCAGCCTAAGACAGGGCTCTAACTATGGCTACACCTTC; V gene: TRBV27; J gene: TRBJ1-2; D gene: TRBD1; clone size: NA
CDR3 protein: CASSQGRELPSEAFF; CDR3 DNA: TGTGCCAGCAGCCAGGGGAGGGAATTACCCTCTGAAGCTTTCTTT; V gene: TRBV3-1/TRBV3-2; J gene: TRBJ1-1; D gene: NA; clone size: NA
CDR3 protein: CASSVPQGEGDYGYTF; CDR3 DNA: TGTGCCAGTAGTGTGCCCCAGGGGGAAGGCGACTATGGCTACACCTTC; V gene: TRBV19; J gene: TRBJ1-2; D gene: TRBD1; clone size: NA
CDR3 protein: CASNLDRAQGEAFF; CDR3 DNA: TGTGCCAGCAACCTAGACAGGGCCCAGGGTGAAGCTTTCTTT; V gene: TRBV2; J gene: TRBJ1-1; D gene: TRBD1; clone size: few
CDR3 protein: CASSQGGQPQHF; CDR3 DNA: TGTGCCAGCTCACAGGGTGGTCAGCCCCAGCATTTT; V gene: TRBV18; J gene: TRBJ1-5; D gene: NA; clone size: NA
CDR3 protein: CASSPAGTRRGIRVNTEAFF; CDR3 DNA: TGTGCCAGCAGTCCCGCCGGGACACGGAGAGGGATTCGGGTGAACACTGAAGCTTTCTTT; V gene: TRBV6-6; J gene: TRBJ1-1; D gene: NA; clone size: NA
CDR3 protein: CAIRHRTASHGYTF; CDR3 DNA: TGTGCCATCAGGCATAGGACGGCCTCCCATGGCTACACCTTC; V gene: TRBV10-3; J gene: TRBJ1-2; D gene: NA; clone size: NA
CDR3 protein: CASTHRDGYGYTF; CDR3 DNA: TGTGCCAGCACTCACAGGGACGGCTATGGCTACACCTTC; V gene: TRBV7-2; J gene: TRBJ1-2; D gene: NA; clone size: NA
CDR3 protein: CASSDLETGAYNEQFF; CDR3 DNA: TGCGCCAGCAGTGACCTCGAGACTGGAGCCTACAATGAGCAGTTCTTC; V gene: TRBV10-1; J gene: TRBJ2-1; D gene: NA; clone size: NA
CDR3 protein: CASSGQGTSYGYTF; CDR3 DNA: TGCGCCAGCAGTGGACAAGGAACTAGCTATGGCTACACCTTC; V gene: TRBV10-2; J gene: TRBJ1-2; D gene: NA; clone size: NA
CDR3 protein: CASSQGLLASGHYEQYF; CDR3 DNA: TGTGCCAGCAGCCAAGGCTTATTGGCTAGCGGACACTACGAGCAGTACTTC; V gene: TRBV4-2; J gene: TRBJ2-7; D gene: TRBD2; clone size: NA
CDR3 protein: CASSLGGSPLHF; CDR3 DNA: TGTGCCAGCAGCTTAGGGGGTTCACCCCTCCACTTT; V gene: TRBV7-2; J gene: TRBJ1-6; D gene: NA; clone size: few
CDR3 protein: CASSSTTGGSGYTF; CDR3 DNA: TGTGCCAGCAGCTCCACCACGGGGGGCTCTGGCTACACCTTC; V gene: TRBV11-2; J gene: TRBJ1-2; D gene: NA; clone size: NA
CDR3 protein: CASSLGGQGHEQYF; CDR3 DNA: TGTGCCAGCAGCCTAGGGGGACAGGGCCACGAGCAGTACTTC; V gene: TRBV11-3; J gene: TRBJ2-7; D gene: TRBD1; clone size: NA
CDR3 protein: CASSGGAGEQYF; CDR3 DNA: TGTGCCAGTAGCGGGGGGGCCGGCGAGCAGTACTTC; V gene: TRBV19; J gene: TRBJ2-7; D gene: TRBD2; clone size: NA
CDR3 protein: CASSNSYNEKLFF; CDR3 DNA: TGCGCCAGCAGCAACAGTTATAATGAAAAACTGTTTTTT; V gene: TRBV5-1; J gene: TRBJ1-4; D gene: NA; clone size: NA
CDR3 protein: CASSQEHPREAYNEQFF; CDR3 DNA: TGTGCCAGCAGCCAAGAACATCCCCGGGAAGCCTACAATGAGCAGTTCTTC; V gene: TRBV14; J gene: TRBJ2-1; D gene: NA; clone size: NA
CDR3 protein: CASSLAGGSGGHSYNEQFF; CDR3 DNA: TGCGCCAGCAGCTTGGCTGGGGGTAGCGGGGGCCACTCCTACAATGAGCAGTTCTTC; V gene: TRBV5-1; J gene: TRBJ2-1; D gene: TRBD2; clone size: NA
CDR3 protein: CASSLPGGTYEQYF; CDR3 DNA: TGTGCCAGCAGCTTACCTGGGGGGACCTACGAGCAGTACTTC; V gene: TRBV7-9; J gene: TRBJ2-7; D gene: NA; clone size: NA
CDR3 protein: CASSYSLPSGVYNEQFF; CDR3 DNA: TGTGCCAGCAGCTACTCCCTGCCTAGCGGGGTTTACAATGAGCAGTTCTTC; V gene: TRBV11-2; J gene: TRBJ2-1; D gene: TRBD2; clone size: NA
CDR3 protein: CASAGEPSTDTQYF; CDR3 DNA: TGTGCCAGCGCTGGGGAGCCAAGCACAGATACGCAGTATTTT; V gene: TRBV6-4; J gene: TRBJ2-3; D gene: NA; clone size: few
CDR3 protein: CATSSNQRGRYEQYF; CDR3 DNA: TGTGCCACCAGCAGCAATCAAAGGGGCCGGTACGAGCAGTACTTC; V gene: TRBV15; J gene: TRBJ2-7; D gene: NA; clone size: NA
CDR3 protein: CASSQGVAGSYEQYF; CDR3 DNA: TGTGCCAGCAGCCAAGGGGTAGCGGGGAGTTACGAGCAGTACTTC; V gene: TRBV3-1/TRBV3-2; J gene: TRBJ2-7; D gene: TRBD2; clone size: NA
CDR3 protein: CASNKGLAGPDTQYF; CDR3 DNA: TGTGCCAGCAACAAGGGACTAGCGGGGCCAGATACGCAGTATTTT; V gene: TRBV6-5; J gene: TRBJ2-3; D gene: TRBD2; clone size: NA
CDR3 protein: CATGRETQYF; CDR3 DNA: TGTGCAACAGGAAGGGAGACCCAGTACTTC; V gene: TRBV27; J gene: TRBJ2-5; D gene: NA; clone size: NA
CDR3 protein: CASSPGQGQSSGANVLTF; CDR3 DNA: TGTGCCAGCTCCCCGGGACAGGGCCAGAGCTCTGGGGCCAACGTCCTGACTTTC; V gene: TRBV18; J gene: TRBJ2-6; D gene: TRBD1; clone size: once
CDR3 protein: CASSLGARRGTEAFF; CDR3 DNA: TGTGCCAGCAGCTTGGGGGCTCGACGGGGTACTGAAGCTTTCTTT; V gene: TRBV5-8; J gene: TRBJ1-1; D gene: NA; clone size: NA
CDR3 protein: CASTAPNSPLHF; CDR3 DNA: TGTGCCAGCACCGCCCCCAATTCACCCCTCCACTTT; V gene: TRBV6-6; J gene: TRBJ1-6; D gene: NA; clone size: NA
CDR3 protein: CASSLGGANTEAFF; CDR3 DNA: TGTGCCAGCAGCTTGGGGGGCGCCAACACTGAAGCTTTCTTT; V gene: TRBV7-3; J gene: TRBJ1-1; D gene: NA; clone size: NA
CDR3 protein: CASSPVSGGLGETQYF; CDR3 DNA: TGTGCCAGCAGCCCCGTGTCGGGGGGGCTCGGGGAGACCCAGTACTTC; V gene: TRBV3-1/TRBV3-2; J gene: TRBJ2-5; D gene: TRBD2; clone size: NA
CDR3 protein: CASSYRGRMNTEAFF; CDR3 DNA: TGTGCCAGCAGTTACAGGGGGAGGATGAACACTGAAGCTTTCTTT; V gene: TRBV6-5; J gene: TRBJ1-1; D gene: NA; clone size: NA
CDR3 protein: CASSQSNHPTGEGCSNQPQHF; CDR3 DNA: TGCGCCAGCAGTCAATCGAACCATCCGACAGGAGAGGGTTGTAGCAATCAGCCCCAGCATTTT; V gene: TRBV23-1; J gene: TRBJ1-5; D gene: NA; clone size: NA